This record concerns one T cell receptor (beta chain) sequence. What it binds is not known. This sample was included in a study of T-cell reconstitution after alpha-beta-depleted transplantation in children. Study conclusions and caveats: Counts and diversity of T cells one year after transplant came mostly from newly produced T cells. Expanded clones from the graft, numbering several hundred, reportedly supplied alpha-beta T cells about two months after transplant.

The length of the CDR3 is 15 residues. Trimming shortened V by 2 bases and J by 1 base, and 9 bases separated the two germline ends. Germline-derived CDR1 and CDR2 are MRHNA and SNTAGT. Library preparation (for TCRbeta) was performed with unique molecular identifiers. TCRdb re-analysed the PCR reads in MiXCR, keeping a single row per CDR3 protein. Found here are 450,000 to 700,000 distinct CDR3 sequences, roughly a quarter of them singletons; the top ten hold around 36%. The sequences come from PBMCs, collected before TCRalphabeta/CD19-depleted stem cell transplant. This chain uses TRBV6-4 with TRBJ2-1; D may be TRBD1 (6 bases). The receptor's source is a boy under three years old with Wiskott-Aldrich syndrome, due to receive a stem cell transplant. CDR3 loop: CASSDAGVSYNEQFF. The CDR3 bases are TGTGCCAGCAGTGACGCAGGGGTTTCCTACAATGAGCAGTTCTTC.